Listed below are T cell receptor beta chains from one sample, sequenced in a study of blood T cell repertoires in COVID-19. Profiled with immunoSEQ multiplex PCR; TCRdb holds only in-frame clones, not every one. The sample yields about 160,000 clones, almost 85% seen once. Sequencing was carried out using peripheral blood. The receptors stem from a woman older than 75 with acute or convalescent COVID-19. CDR3s include the opening cysteine and the closing phenylalanine or tryptophan. The D gene is left open where the match is weak. Some rows have no size entry. The others give once, few or many, or a class for an expanded clone.

clone_size	d_call	v_call	j_call	cdr3_aa	cdr3_nt
once	NA	TRBV4-1	TRBJ2-5	CASSWDSSQETQYF	TGCGCCAGCAGTTGGGACTCCTCCCAAGAGACCCAGTACTTC
NA	TRBD2	TRBV5-1	TRBJ2-2	CASSAPSGSNPGELFF	TGCGCCAGCAGCGCTCCTAGCGGGAGTAATCCCGGGGAGCTGTTTTTT
few	NA	TRBV14	TRBJ2-5	CASSAGTTWGQETQYF	TGTGCCAGCAGCGCCGGGACAACATGGGGCCAAGAGACCCAGTACTTC
NA	NA	TRBV5-1	TRBJ1-1	CASGGGETEAFF	TGCGCCAGCGGCGGGGGGGAGACTGAAGCTTTCTTT
once	NA	TRBV20-1	TRBJ1-6	CSASPTSGYNSPLHF	TGCAGTGCTAGTCCCACCAGTGGTTATAATTCACCCCTCCACTTT
NA	TRBD2	TRBV4-3	TRBJ2-7	CASSQESIAGGPWEQYF	TGCGCCAGCAGCCAGGAAAGCATAGCGGGAGGCCCTTGGGAGCAGTACTTC
NA	NA	TRBV5-1	TRBJ1-1	CASSLVPWEGNTEAFF	TGCGCCAGCAGCTTGGTCCCATGGGAGGGGAACACTGAAGCTTTCTTT
NA	TRBD2	TRBV2	TRBJ2-3	CASSYLGRWTDTQYF	TGTGCCAGCAGTTACCTCGGGAGGTGGACAGATACGCAGTATTTT
NA	NA	TRBV5-1	TRBJ1-2	CASSLGAGAQGYTF	TGCGCCAGCAGCTTGGGGGCAGGGGCACAAGGCTACACCTTC
NA	NA	TRBV30	TRBJ2-5	CAWRRETQYF	TGTGCCTGGAGACGGGAGACCCAGTACTTC
NA	TRBD1	TRBV15	TRBJ2-7	CATSRQGDYEQYF	TGTGCCACCAGCAGACAGGGGGACTACGAGCAGTACTTC
NA	NA	TRBV4-3	TRBJ1-4	CASSQKGGAGSTNEKLFF	TGCGCCAGCAGCCAGAAAGGGGGGGCCGGGTCAACTAATGAAAAACTGTTTTTT
NA	NA	TRBV21-1	TRBJ2-7	CASSKEAPSSEQYF	TGTGCCAGCAGCAAAGAGGCGCCTAGCTCCGAGCAGTACTTC
NA	NA	TRBV15	TRBJ2-7	CATSRDVYGGYEQYF	TGTGCCACCAGCAGAGATGTGTATGGAGGGTACGAGCAGTACTTC
NA	NA	TRBV5-4	TRBJ1-2	CASSSGHPGDYGYTF	TGTGCCAGCAGCTCCGGACACCCCGGCGACTATGGCTACACCTTC
NA	TRBD1	TRBV7-2	TRBJ1-6	CASRVGQQNSPLHF	TGTGCCAGCAGGGTGGGACAGCAGAATTCACCCCTCCACTTT
NA	NA	TRBV3-1/TRBV3-2	TRBJ2-3	CASSQEARGRLASTDTQYF	TGTGCCAGCAGCCAAGAGGCGCGGGGGCGATTAGCTAGCACAGATACGCAGTATTTT
NA	NA	TRBV6-5	TRBJ2-7	CASSYSPSSYEQYF	TGTGCCAGCAGTTACTCGCCTAGCTCCTACGAGCAGTACTTC
NA	TRBD2	TRBV7-2	TRBJ2-1	CASSLAPTSGNNEQFF	TGTGCCAGCAGCTTAGCGCCAACTAGCGGGAACAATGAGCAGTTCTTC
NA	NA	TRBV5-1	TRBJ1-1	CASSLGLARGTEAFF	TGCGCCAGCAGCTTGGGATTGGCGAGGGGGACTGAAGCTTTCTTT
few	TRBD1	TRBV6-5	TRBJ2-7	CASSSEDRGLYEQYF	TGTGCCAGCAGTTCTGAAGACAGGGGGCTCTACGAGCAGTACTTC
NA	NA	TRBV19	TRBJ1-1	CASSAGMNTEAFF	TGTGCCAGTAGTGCAGGTATGAACACTGAAGCTTTCTTT
NA	TRBD2	TRBV20-1	TRBJ2-1	CSASGGRLSYNEQFF	TGCAGTGCTAGTGGCGGGAGGCTTTCCTACAATGAGCAGTTCTTC
few	NA	TRBV6-5	TRBJ2-1	CASRRPGATNNEQFF	TGTGCCAGCAGGCGTCCGGGAGCGACAAACAATGAGCAGTTCTTC
NA	NA	TRBV19	TRBJ1-1	CASSIDQQGTREAFF	TGTGCCAGTAGTATAGATCAACAGGGCACTAGGGAAGCTTTCTTT
NA	NA	TRBV5-1	TRBJ2-7	CASSLFGGSYEQYF	TGCGCCAGCAGCTTGTTTGGGGGGTCCTACGAGCAGTACTTC
NA	NA	TRBV3-1/TRBV3-2	TRBJ1-1	CASSHGTQAGAFF	TGTGCCAGCAGCCATGGAACTCAGGCTGGAGCTTTCTTT
NA	NA	TRBV12-5	TRBJ2-2	CASGLPGVGELFF	TGTGCTAGTGGTTTGCCCGGGGTCGGGGAGCTGTTTTTT
NA	TRBD1	TRBV18	TRBJ1-2	CASSPSPGQGSNYGYTF	TGTGCCAGCTCACCAAGCCCGGGACAGGGTTCTAACTATGGCTACACCTTC